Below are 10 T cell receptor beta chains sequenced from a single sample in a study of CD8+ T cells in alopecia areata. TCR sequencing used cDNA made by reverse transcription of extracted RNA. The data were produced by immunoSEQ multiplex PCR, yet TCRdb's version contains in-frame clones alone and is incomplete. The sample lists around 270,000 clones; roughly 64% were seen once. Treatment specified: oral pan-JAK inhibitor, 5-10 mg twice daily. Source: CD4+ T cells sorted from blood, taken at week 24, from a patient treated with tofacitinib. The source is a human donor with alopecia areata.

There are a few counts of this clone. The CDR3 is CALSSGQKSSYEQYF. The CDR3 nucleotides are TGTGCCTTATCATCGGGACAAAAGAGCTCCTACGAGCAGTACTTC. The chain has TRBV10-3 and TRBJ2-7; D might be TRBD1 (6 bases). Germline CDR1 reads ENHRY; CDR2 reads SYGVKD. This CDR3 region has 15 residues. The V end was cut by 11 bases, the J end by 0 bases, with 20 bases between.

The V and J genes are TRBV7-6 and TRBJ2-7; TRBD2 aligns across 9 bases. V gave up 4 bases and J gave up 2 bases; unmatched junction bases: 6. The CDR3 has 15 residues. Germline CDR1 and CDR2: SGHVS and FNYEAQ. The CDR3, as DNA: TGTGCCAGCAGCTCAGGAGCGGGGGGCACCTACGAGCAGTACTTC. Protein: CASSSGAGGTYEQYF. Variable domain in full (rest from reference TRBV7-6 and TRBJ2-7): GAGVSQSPRYKVTKRGQDVALRCDPISGHVSLYWYRQALGQGPEFLTYFNYEAQQDKSGLPNDRFSAERPEGSISTLTIQRTEQRDSAMYRCASSSGAGGTYEQYFGPGTRLTVT.

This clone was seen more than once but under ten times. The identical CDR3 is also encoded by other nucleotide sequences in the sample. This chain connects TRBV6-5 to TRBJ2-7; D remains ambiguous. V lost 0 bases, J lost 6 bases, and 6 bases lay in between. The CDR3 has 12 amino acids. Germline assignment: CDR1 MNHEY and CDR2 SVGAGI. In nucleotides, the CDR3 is TGTGCCAGCAGTTACTCGAGAGGCGAGCAGTACTTC. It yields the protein CASSYSRGEQYF.

The CDR3 nucleotides are TGTGCCAGCATGGGGACAGGGGGCACTGAAGCTTTCTTT. Protein: CASMGTGGTEAFF. This rearrangement joins TRBV2 to TRBJ1-1; 11 bases fit TRBD1. Germline V gene lookup returns CDR1 SNHLY and CDR2 FYNNEI. With V trimmed by 7 bases and J by 4 bases, 2 bases remained unmatched. CDR3 length equals 13 residues.

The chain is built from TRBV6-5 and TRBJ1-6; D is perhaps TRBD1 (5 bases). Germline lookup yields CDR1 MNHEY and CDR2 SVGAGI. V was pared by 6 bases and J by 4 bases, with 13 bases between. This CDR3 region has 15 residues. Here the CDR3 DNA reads TGTGCCAGCAGCCCGACACCAGGGTATAATTCACCCCTCCACTTT. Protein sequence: CASSPTPGYNSPLHF.

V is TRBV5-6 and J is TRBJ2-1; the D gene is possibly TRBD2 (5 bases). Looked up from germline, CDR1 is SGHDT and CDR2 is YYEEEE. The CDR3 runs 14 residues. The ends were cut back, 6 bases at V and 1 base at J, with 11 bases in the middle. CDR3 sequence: CASTDGVSYNEQFF. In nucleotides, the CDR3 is TGTGCCAGCACCGACGGGGTATCCTACAATGAGCAGTTCTTC.

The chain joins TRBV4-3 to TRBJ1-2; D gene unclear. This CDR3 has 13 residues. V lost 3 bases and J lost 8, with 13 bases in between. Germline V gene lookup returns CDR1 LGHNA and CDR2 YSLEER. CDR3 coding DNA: TGCGCCAGCAGCCACGAAGTCTCGCGGGGCTACACCTTC. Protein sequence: CASSHEVSRGYTF.

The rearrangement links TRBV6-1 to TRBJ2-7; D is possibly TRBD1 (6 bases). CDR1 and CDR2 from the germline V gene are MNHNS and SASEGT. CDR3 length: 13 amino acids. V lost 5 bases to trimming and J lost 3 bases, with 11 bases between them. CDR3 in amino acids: CASSQNRVYEQYF. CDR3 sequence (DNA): TGTGCCAGCAGTCAGAACAGGGTCTACGAGCAGTACTTC.

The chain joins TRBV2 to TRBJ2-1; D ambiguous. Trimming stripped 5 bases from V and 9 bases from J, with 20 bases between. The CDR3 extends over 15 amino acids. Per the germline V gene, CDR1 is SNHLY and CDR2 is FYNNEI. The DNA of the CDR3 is TGTGCCAGCAGTCCCCTAGTCGGTCGGGTGGGTGAGCAGTTCTTC. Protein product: CASSPLVGRVGEQFF.

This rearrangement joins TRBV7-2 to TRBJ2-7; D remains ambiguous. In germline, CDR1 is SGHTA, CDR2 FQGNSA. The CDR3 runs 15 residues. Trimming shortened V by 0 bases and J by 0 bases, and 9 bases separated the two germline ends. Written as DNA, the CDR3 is TGTGCCAGCAGCTTAGCGGCAGCGCACTCCTACGAGCAGTACTTC. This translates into CASSLAAAHSYEQYF.